This record concerns one T cell receptor beta chain sequence. This sample was included in a study of blood T cell repertoires in COVID-19. Profiled with immunoSEQ multiplex PCR; TCRdb holds only in-frame clones, not every one. The table has about 200,000 clones, roughly 90% seen once. Sequencing was done on a sample of PBMCs or T cells enriched from blood (not recorded which). This sequence originates from a woman in her late teens or twenties who had recovered from COVID-19.

The CDR3 DNA is TGTGCCTGGAGTTCAGGGAGGGACTACGAGCAGTACTTC. As protein: CAWSSGRDYEQYF. The rearrangement uses TRBV30 and TRBJ2-7; 7 nucleotides match TRBD2. This CDR3 is built from 13 residues. Germline CDR1 GTSNPN, CDR2 SVGIG (reference sequence). V lost 2 bases and J lost 3; bases outside the gene matches: 4.